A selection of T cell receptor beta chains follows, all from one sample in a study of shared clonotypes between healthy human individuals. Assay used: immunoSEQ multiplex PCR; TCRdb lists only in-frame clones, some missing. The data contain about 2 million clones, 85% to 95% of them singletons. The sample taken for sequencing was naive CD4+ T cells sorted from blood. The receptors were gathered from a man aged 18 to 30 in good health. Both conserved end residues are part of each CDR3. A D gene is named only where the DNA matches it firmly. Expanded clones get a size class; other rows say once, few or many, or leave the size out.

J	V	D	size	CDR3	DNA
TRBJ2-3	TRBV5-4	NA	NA	CASRSPPGADTQYF	TGTGCCAGCAGGTCCCCCCCCGGGGCAGATACGCAGTATTTT
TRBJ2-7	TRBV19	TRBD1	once	CASSIQGTGDYEQYF	TGTGCCAGTAGTATCCAAGGGACAGGGGATTACGAGCAGTACTTC
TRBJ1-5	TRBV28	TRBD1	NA	CASSLRGLSNQPQHF	TGTGCCAGCAGTTTGAGGGGGCTAAGCAATCAGCCCCAGCATTTT
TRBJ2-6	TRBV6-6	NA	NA	CASSYSGDSGANVLTF	TGTGCCAGCAGTTACTCAGGGGACTCTGGGGCCAACGTCCTGACTTTC
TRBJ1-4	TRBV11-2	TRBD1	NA	CASSLEIGQEGEKLFF	TGTGCCAGCAGCTTAGAAATTGGACAGGAAGGAGAAAAACTGTTTTTT
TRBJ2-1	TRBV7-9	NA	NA	CASSLPGDRNEQFF	TGTGCCAGCAGCTTACCAGGGGATAGAAATGAGCAGTTCTTC
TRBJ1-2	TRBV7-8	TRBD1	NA	CASSWGQADGYTF	TGTGCCAGCAGCTGGGGACAGGCTGATGGCTACACCTTC
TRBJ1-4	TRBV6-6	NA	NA	CRFQQGDRREKLFF	TGTCGTTTTCAACAGGGCGATCGTAGGGAAAAACTGTTTTTT
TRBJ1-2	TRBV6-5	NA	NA	CASSYSSGFGYTF	TGTGCCAGCAGTTACTCCTCCGGGTTTGGCTACACCTTC
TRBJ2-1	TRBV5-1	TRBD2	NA	CASSLGGLAGVNEQFF	TGCGCCAGCAGCTTGGGAGGACTAGCGGGGGTCAATGAGCAGTTCTTC
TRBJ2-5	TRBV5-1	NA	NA	CASSAGQKETQYF	TGCGCCAGCAGCGCAGGACAGAAAGAGACCCAGTACTTC
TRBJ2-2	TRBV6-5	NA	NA	CASSYSSEANTGELFF	TGTGCCAGCAGTTACTCAAGCGAGGCGAACACCGGGGAGCTGTTTTTT
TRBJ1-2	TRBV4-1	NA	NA	CASSQQDRTRYGYTF	TGCGCCAGCAGCCAACAGGACAGAACTCGATATGGCTACACCTTC
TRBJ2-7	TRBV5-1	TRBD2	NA	CASREGLADSYEQYF	TGCGCCAGCAGAGAGGGACTAGCGGACTCCTACGAGCAGTACTTC
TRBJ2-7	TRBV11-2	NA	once	CASSVTEGSGGYEQYF	TGTGCCAGCAGCGTTACTGAGGGCAGTGGGGGCTACGAGCAGTACTTC
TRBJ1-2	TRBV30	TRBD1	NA	CAWSGTGGDGYTF	TGTGCCTGGAGTGGGACAGGGGGCGATGGCTACACCTTC
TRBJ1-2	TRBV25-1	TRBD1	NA	CASSEGEGGWEGNGYTF	TGTGCCAGCAGTGAGGGTGAAGGGGGCTGGGAAGGGAACGGCTACACCTTC
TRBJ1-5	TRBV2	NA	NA	CASGSQPQHF	TGTGCCAGCGGAAGTCAGCCCCAGCATTTT
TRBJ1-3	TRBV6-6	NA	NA	CASSYSSLVANTIYF	TGTGCCAGCAGTTATTCTTCTTTGGTAGCGAACACCATATATTTT
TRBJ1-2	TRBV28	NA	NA	CASSNLNLNYGYTF	TGTGCCAGCAGTAATCTCAACCTAAACTATGGCTACACCTTC
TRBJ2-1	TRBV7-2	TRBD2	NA	CASSLAGVAGGPDEQFF	TGTGCCAGCAGCTTAGCGGGGGTAGCGGGAGGGCCAGATGAGCAGTTCTTC
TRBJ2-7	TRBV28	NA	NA	CASSPPRGSSYEQYF	TGTGCCAGCAGTCCCCCGCGGGGATCCTCCTACGAGCAGTACTTC
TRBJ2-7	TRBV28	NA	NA	CASTPGASYEQYF	TGTGCCAGCACCCCGGGGGCCTCCTACGAGCAGTACTTC
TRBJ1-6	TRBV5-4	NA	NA	CASSSDGGVENSPLHF	TGTGCCAGCAGCTCGGACGGAGGAGTTGAAAATTCACCCCTCCACTTT
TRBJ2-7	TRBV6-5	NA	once	CASSYSPYEQYF	TGTGCCAGCAGTTACTCGCCCTACGAGCAGTACTTC
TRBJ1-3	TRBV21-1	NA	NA	CASSKNGGPRGSGNTIYF	TGTGCCAGCAGCAAAAATGGGGGACCCAGAGGTTCTGGAAACACCATATATTTT
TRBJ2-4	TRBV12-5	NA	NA	CASGLGNLAKNIQYF	TGTGCTAGTGGTTTGGGCAACTTAGCCAAAAACATTCAGTACTTC
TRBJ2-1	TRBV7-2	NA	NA	CASSLLRSYNEQFF	TGTGCCAGCAGCTTACTGAGGTCCTACAATGAGCAGTTCTTC
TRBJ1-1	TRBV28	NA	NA	CASIRGGVNTEAFF	TGTGCCAGCATTCGAGGAGGGGTAAACACTGAAGCTTTCTTT
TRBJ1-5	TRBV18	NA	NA	CASSPSKANQPQHF	TGTGCCAGCTCACCATCAAAAGCCAATCAGCCCCAGCATTTT
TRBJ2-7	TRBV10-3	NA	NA	CATTGLYEQYF	TGTGCCACGACAGGTCTCTACGAGCAGTACTTC
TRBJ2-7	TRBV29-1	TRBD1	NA	CSVGIGQGAGEQYF	TGCAGCGTAGGAATCGGACAGGGGGCGGGCGAGCAGTACTTC
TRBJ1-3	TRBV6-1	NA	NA	CASSEGAGEKYSGNTIYF	TGTGCCAGCAGTGAAGGGGCTGGGGAGAAATACTCTGGAAACACCATATATTTT
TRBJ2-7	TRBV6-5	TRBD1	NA	CASSYSATGRHEQYF	TGTGCCAGCAGTTACTCTGCGACAGGGCGTCACGAGCAGTACTTC
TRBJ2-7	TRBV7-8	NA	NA	CASSLGLGGTYEQYF	TGTGCCAGCAGCTTAGGGCTGGGGGGAACCTACGAGCAGTACTTC
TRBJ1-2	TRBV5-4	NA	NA	CASSSDGSYGYTF	TGTGCCAGCAGCTCGGACGGGTCCTATGGCTACACCTTC
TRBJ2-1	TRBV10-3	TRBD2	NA	CAISGSGGAGNEQFF	TGTGCCATCAGTGGTAGCGGGGGGGCCGGGAATGAGCAGTTCTTC
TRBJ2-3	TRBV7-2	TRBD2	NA	CASSSRTSGGVSTDTQYF	TGTGCCAGCAGCTCACGGACTAGCGGGGGGGTTAGCACAGATACGCAGTATTTT
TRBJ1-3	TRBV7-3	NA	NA	CASSLKIRGKIPGDTIYF	TGTGCCAGCAGCTTAAAAATCCGGGGTAAAATTCCGGGAGACACCATATATTTT
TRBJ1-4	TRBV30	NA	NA	CAWRGDNEKLFF	TGTGCCTGGCGAGGGGATAATGAAAAACTGTTTTTT
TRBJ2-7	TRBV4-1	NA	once	CASSQNIDTVALYEQYF	TGCGCCAGCAGCCAAAACATCGACACTGTTGCGCTATACGAGCAGTACTTC
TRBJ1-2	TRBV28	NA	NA	CASSSAAGSDYGYTF	TGTGCCAGCAGCTCAGCCGCGGGATCGGACTATGGCTACACCTTC
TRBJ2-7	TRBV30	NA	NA	CAWKQEGEQYF	TGTGCCTGGAAACAGGAGGGCGAGCAGTACTTC
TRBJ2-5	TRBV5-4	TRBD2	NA	CASSLGAGEQETQYF	TGTGCCAGCAGCTTGGGGGCGGGAGAACAAGAGACCCAGTACTTC
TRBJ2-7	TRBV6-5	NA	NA	CASSRQGGSYEQYF	TGTGCCAGCAGTAGACAGGGAGGATCCTACGAGCAGTACTTC
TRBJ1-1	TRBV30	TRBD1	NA	CAWSVRGTGGTEAFF	TGTGCCTGGAGTGTACGAGGAACAGGGGGGACTGAAGCTTTCTTT